This paragraph covers one TCR beta chain sequence. The sample belongs to a study of blood T cell repertoires in COVID-19. Profiled with immunoSEQ multiplex PCR; TCRdb holds only in-frame clones, not every one. This table holds about 180,000 clones, around 85% found once. Trimming cost V 2 bases and J 12 bases, with 9 bases left between them. From germline, CDR1 is KGHDR and CDR2 SFDVKD. The CDR3 contains 12 residues. The clonotype originates from a man aged 40-50 years who had recovered from COVID-19. V gene TRBV24-1 combines with J gene TRBJ2-2; no clear D. Sequenced sample: PBMCs or T cells enriched from blood (not recorded which). The CDR3 reads CATSDYLGQLFF. The CDR3 DNA sequence: TGTGCCACCAGTGATTATCTCGGTCAGCTGTTTTTT.